The T cell receptor beta chain under discussion was sequenced for a study of chronic HIV infection and antiretroviral therapy (dated by TCRdb to about 2015). The V and J ends are trimmed by 0 bases and 4 bases, leaving 12 bases between them. From a lookup of the germline V gene, CDR1 and CDR2 are SGHTA and FQGNSA. The CDR3 sequence holds 15 residues, the cysteine and phenylalanine included. The CDR3 DNA has 45 bases and is translated from base 1. This clonotype turned up a few times. This clone's antigen is unknown. No quality values exist for individual bases; no much larger clone is one base distant. The method behind the library was 5' RACE. This sample was sequenced with an Illumina MiSeq. Starting from the raw public reads, TCRdb applied fastp trimming at Q25, assembled clones with MiXCR and retained in-frame beta chains. Identical CDR3 proteins give one entry, which carries the most common genes and DNA. The sample has roughly 39,000 distinct CDR3 sequences on record, 8.2% of them singletons. The ten top clones hold roughly 2.6% of the sample.

The V and J segments used are TRBV7-2 and TRBJ1-1, with a weak D call of TRBD1 (6 bases match). Sequencing was done on a sample of peripheral blood. The receptor was isolated from an adult who had HIV and had not received antiretroviral therapy, or was an uninfected healthy control (not recorded which). The nucleotide sequence is given as TGTGCCAGCAGCTTAGCGACAAGGGGGGGCACTGAAGCTTTCTTT. Translated, this gives CASSLATRGGTEAFF.